Described below is a single T cell receptor beta chain sequence and its context. This record belongs to a study of blood T cell repertoires in COVID-19. The protocol was immunoSEQ multiplex PCR, while the TCRdb copy is restricted to in-frame clones and leaves out a portion. The table includes 80,000 to 100,000 clones, about 91% detected once. The V gene's germline CDR1 is SGHRS and CDR2 YFSETQ. This CDR3 has 18 amino acids. V shed 1 base and J 7 bases; nucleotides not matched to a gene: 13. The sequencing input was peripheral blood. The source is a human donor with active COVID-19. The donor label of this sample is uncertain. The V gene is TRBV5-1, the J gene TRBJ2-1; 11 bases line up with TRBD2. CDR3 coding DNA: TGCGCCAGCAGCTTGTCCTTTAGCGGGGGGGCCTTACAAAATGAGCAGTTCTTC. It specifies CASSLSFSGGALQNEQFF.